This T cell receptor (beta chain) was sequenced in a study of shared clonotypes between healthy human individuals. CDR1 is SEHNR, CDR2 FQNEAQ, per germline (reference sequence). The CDR3 sequence is 14 residues long. Trimming removed 6 bases at V and 3 bases at J, with 12 bases between. Every subset had its genomic DNA shared out evenly among several immunoSEQ plates. Profiling relied on immunoSEQ multiplex PCR, and the TCRdb table lists in-frame clones only, not all of them. This sample carries a few million clones, roughly 90% of them seen once, and the ten largest clones take 0.37%. About this clone itself: Its antigen is still unknown.

General study findings and limits: Sampling involved blood alone; tissue repertoires likely differ.

Specimen: naive CD4+ T cells from PBMCs. As for subset: CD45RA+ positively selected. The TCR was taken from a man aged 18-30 years in good health. Some clones in this sample may be carry-over from other donors' samples. V gene TRBV7-9 combines with J gene TRBJ1-5; D possibly corresponds to TRBD1 (6 bases). DNA of the CDR3: TGTGCCAGCAGTTGGGGGGCGGACAATCAGCCCCAGCATTTT. Its protein product is CASSWGADNQPQHF. Full variable domain (outside the CDR3, taken from reference TRBV7-9 and TRBJ1-5): DTGVSQNPRHKITKRGQNVTFRCDPISEHNRLYWYRQTLGQGPEFLTYFQNEAQLEKSRLLSDRFSAERPKGSFSTLEIQRTEQGDSAMYLCASSWGADNQPQHFGDGTRLSIL.